The rows below give T cell receptor beta chains drawn from one sample of a study of T cells after yellow fever vaccination. TCRdb itself ran the 5' RACE reads through MiXCR, one entry per CDR3 protein. In the table there are 300,000 or so distinct CDR3 sequences, under 5% of which are singletons. Source: PBMCs, taken 5 days after the yellow fever booster vaccination. These receptors were collected from a man aged 18 to 29 who received the YFV17D yellow fever vaccine. CDR3s include the opening cysteine and the closing phenylalanine or tryptophan. Each record gives: CDR3 DNA, CDR3 protein, D gene, clone size, J gene, V gene. The D gene is left open where the match is weak. The size of a clone is reported for some rows only, either as once, few or many, or as a class for expanded clones.

CDR3nt: TGCGCCAGCAGCTTGGGGAGGCGGCAGGGTGAAAATTCACCCCTCCACTTT
CDR3aa: CASSLGRRQGENSPLHF
d_gene: .
abundance: .
j_gene: TRBJ1-6
v_gene: TRBV5-1

CDR3nt: TGCAGTGCCCGGGCATGGGTCCTTGAGTTCTTC
CDR3aa: CSARAWVLEFF
d_gene: .
abundance: .
j_gene: TRBJ2-1
v_gene: TRBV20-1

CDR3nt: TGTGCCGGTAGAAGGCTTGCGCTCTATGGCTACACCTTC
CDR3aa: CAGRRLALYGYTF
d_gene: .
abundance: many
j_gene: TRBJ1-2
v_gene: TRBV7-6

CDR3nt: TGTGCCAGCAGTTTAAGGGGGCGCTATGGCTACACCTTC
CDR3aa: CASSLRGRYGYTF
d_gene: TRBD1
abundance: many
j_gene: TRBJ1-2
v_gene: TRBV27

CDR3nt: TGTGCCACCAGCAGAGATTACGCCGGGGGGGCCAGCGGGGAGCTGTTTTTT
CDR3aa: CATSRDYAGGASGELFF
d_gene: TRBD2
abundance: many
j_gene: TRBJ2-2
v_gene: TRBV15

CDR3nt: TGTGCCAGCAGTCGCAGGGGACAGCTAGATACGCAGTATTTT
CDR3aa: CASSRRGQLDTQYF
d_gene: TRBD1
abundance: few
j_gene: TRBJ2-3
v_gene: TRBV6-2/TRBV6-3

CDR3nt: TGTGCCAGCTCACCACTCGGGAATAGCTACGAGCAGTACTTC
CDR3aa: CASSPLGNSYEQYF
d_gene: .
abundance: many
j_gene: TRBJ2-7
v_gene: TRBV18

CDR3nt: TGCAGTGCTAGACTTAAATATGGCTACACCTTC
CDR3aa: CSARLKYGYTF
d_gene: .
abundance: few
j_gene: TRBJ1-2
v_gene: TRBV20-1

CDR3nt: TGCGCCAGCAGCTTGGCCGGGCAGGGTGGCACCGGGGAGCTGTTTTTT
CDR3aa: CASSLAGQGGTGELFF
d_gene: .
abundance: .
j_gene: TRBJ2-2
v_gene: TRBV5-1

CDR3nt: TGTGCCAGCAGTTACAACGAGCTCTCTGGAAACACCATATATTTT
CDR3aa: CASSYNELSGNTIYF
d_gene: .
abundance: few
j_gene: TRBJ1-3
v_gene: TRBV6-6

CDR3nt: TGTGCCAGCAGCTTAGGGGTCGGGGTTCTTCAGCCCCAGCATTTT
CDR3aa: CASSLGVGVLQPQHF
d_gene: .
abundance: .
j_gene: TRBJ1-5
v_gene: TRBV7-9

CDR3nt: TGCGCCAGCAGCCCTTCAGGAGTGCTAAAGCTAGATACGCAGTATTTT
CDR3aa: CASSPSGVLKLDTQYF
d_gene: .
abundance: few
j_gene: TRBJ2-3
v_gene: TRBV4-3

CDR3nt: TGTGCCAGCAGCTTGGCCCCGGACTATAACTATGGCTACACCTTC
CDR3aa: CASSLAPDYNYGYTF
d_gene: .
abundance: .
j_gene: TRBJ1-2
v_gene: TRBV5-6

CDR3nt: TGTGCCAGCAGTGACGCGGGCGAGGGATGGCAGACCCAGTACTTC
CDR3aa: CASSDAGEGWQTQYF
d_gene: .
abundance: many
j_gene: TRBJ2-5
v_gene: TRBV2

CDR3nt: TGTGCCAGCAGCCACCGGGGACTAGCGGGACCCGGGGAGCTGTTTTTT
CDR3aa: CASSHRGLAGPGELFF
d_gene: TRBD2
abundance: few
j_gene: TRBJ2-2
v_gene: TRBV7-2

CDR3nt: TGCAGTGCTAGAGGGGTCGAGCAGTTCTTC
CDR3aa: CSARGVEQFF
d_gene: .
abundance: few
j_gene: TRBJ2-1
v_gene: TRBV20-1

CDR3nt: TGCGCCAGCAGCTCGGGGACTAGCGGGCCTGGGGATGAGCAGTTCTTC
CDR3aa: CASSSGTSGPGDEQFF
d_gene: TRBD2
abundance: many
j_gene: TRBJ2-1
v_gene: TRBV5-1

CDR3nt: TGTGCCAGCAGCCAGACTAGCGGGGACGCAAATACGCAGTATTTT
CDR3aa: CASSQTSGDANTQYF
d_gene: TRBD2
abundance: many
j_gene: TRBJ2-3
v_gene: TRBV7-2

CDR3nt: TGCGCCAGCAGCCAAGTCCGAACAGTCAATGAAAAACTGTTTTTT
CDR3aa: CASSQVRTVNEKLFF
d_gene: .
abundance: few
j_gene: TRBJ1-4
v_gene: TRBV4-3

CDR3nt: TGTGCCAGCAGCTTCAAGACAGGACTGGGGCACGAGCAGTACTTC
CDR3aa: CASSFKTGLGHEQYF
d_gene: .
abundance: .
j_gene: TRBJ2-7
v_gene: TRBV7-4

CDR3nt: TGTGCCAGCAGTGGACAGGGGGCGAGCCAGCCCCAGCATTTT
CDR3aa: CASSGQGASQPQHF
d_gene: TRBD1
abundance: .
j_gene: TRBJ1-5
v_gene: TRBV2

CDR3nt: TGCGCCAGCAGCCAAAACCAGCCTTGGAATGAGCAGTTCTTC
CDR3aa: CASSQNQPWNEQFF
d_gene: .
abundance: many
j_gene: TRBJ2-1
v_gene: TRBV4-3

CDR3nt: TGTGCCAGCAGCCACAACCCCACAGATACGCAGTATTTT
CDR3aa: CASSHNPTDTQYF
d_gene: .
abundance: many
j_gene: TRBJ2-3
v_gene: TRBV4-2

CDR3nt: TGTGCCAGCAGCCCACTCGGGTACAATGAGCAGTTCTTC
CDR3aa: CASSPLGYNEQFF
d_gene: .
abundance: few
j_gene: TRBJ2-1
v_gene: TRBV7-3

CDR3nt: TGTGCCATCAGTCCTGACAGGGACACTGAAGCTTTCTTT
CDR3aa: CAISPDRDTEAFF
d_gene: TRBD1
abundance: many
j_gene: TRBJ1-1
v_gene: TRBV10-3

CDR3nt: TGTGCCAGCAGCGTAGACGACCACCGTATGAACACTGAAGCTTTCTTT
CDR3aa: CASSVDDHRMNTEAFF
d_gene: .
abundance: many
j_gene: TRBJ1-1
v_gene: TRBV9

CDR3nt: TGTGCCAGCAGCTCGATAGCGGGGGTTGCAGATACGCAGTATTTT
CDR3aa: CASSSIAGVADTQYF
d_gene: TRBD2
abundance: .
j_gene: TRBJ2-3
v_gene: TRBV7-2

CDR3nt: TGTGCCAGCGTGCCCACAGGAAGCAGTTACGAGCAGTACTTC
CDR3aa: CASVPTGSSYEQYF
d_gene: .
abundance: many
j_gene: TRBJ2-7
v_gene: TRBV2

CDR3nt: TGTGCCAGCAGCTTCGCAGGGACAGAGGGAAACACCATATATTTT
CDR3aa: CASSFAGTEGNTIYF
d_gene: TRBD1
abundance: .
j_gene: TRBJ1-3
v_gene: TRBV7-2

CDR3nt: TGTGCCAGCAGCCCCCAACTAGCCAAAAACATTCAGTACTTC
CDR3aa: CASSPQLAKNIQYF
d_gene: .
abundance: many
j_gene: TRBJ2-4
v_gene: TRBV6-5

CDR3nt: TGTGCCAGCAGCTGGAGGGGCCCTCAGGGGACCCAGTACTTC
CDR3aa: CASSWRGPQGTQYF
d_gene: .
abundance: .
j_gene: TRBJ2-5
v_gene: TRBV5-8

CDR3nt: TGTGCCAGCTCACGCTATGGGGCGGGTACTGGGGCTGAAGCTTTCTTT
CDR3aa: CASSRYGAGTGAEAFF
d_gene: .
abundance: few
j_gene: TRBJ1-1
v_gene: TRBV18

CDR3nt: TGTGCCAGCAGTTCGGGCGGTCTTCAGGGCTATGGCTACACCTTC
CDR3aa: CASSSGGLQGYGYTF
d_gene: .
abundance: .
j_gene: TRBJ1-2
v_gene: TRBV28

CDR3nt: TGCAGCGTTGAAGATCTAGGGGTTAGTGAGACCCAGTACTTC
CDR3aa: CSVEDLGVSETQYF
d_gene: .
abundance: .
j_gene: TRBJ2-5
v_gene: TRBV29-1

CDR3nt: TGTGCCAGCAGCTTAGGACACTATGGCTACACCTTC
CDR3aa: CASSLGHYGYTF
d_gene: .
abundance: .
j_gene: TRBJ1-2
v_gene: TRBV7-9

CDR3nt: TGCGCCAGCTGCTTGGTGGGTGATACGCAGTATTTT
CDR3aa: CASCLVGDTQYF
d_gene: .
abundance: .
j_gene: TRBJ2-3
v_gene: TRBV5-1

CDR3nt: TGCAGCGTTGCCCCGGGGGTCGATCAGCCCCAGCATTTT
CDR3aa: CSVAPGVDQPQHF
d_gene: .
abundance: few
j_gene: TRBJ1-5
v_gene: TRBV29-1

CDR3nt: TGTGCCAGCAGCTTAGAGGGTTATGTCACTGAAGCTTTCTTT
CDR3aa: CASSLEGYVTEAFF
d_gene: .
abundance: .
j_gene: TRBJ1-1
v_gene: TRBV7-9

CDR3nt: TGTGCCAGCGGGGGGGGCCGGAATGAGCAGTTCTTC
CDR3aa: CASGGGRNEQFF
d_gene: .
abundance: .
j_gene: TRBJ2-1
v_gene: TRBV18

CDR3nt: TGTGCCAGCACCAAGTTTTGGGACGAGAAAGACCGCACAGATACGCAGTATTTT
CDR3aa: CASTKFWDEKDRTDTQYF
d_gene: .
abundance: few
j_gene: TRBJ2-3
v_gene: TRBV12-3/TRBV12-4

CDR3nt: TGTGCCAGCAGCCCATCGGGGGGGGGGCATCCAGATACGCAGTATTTT
CDR3aa: CASSPSGGGHPDTQYF
d_gene: TRBD2
abundance: few
j_gene: TRBJ2-3
v_gene: TRBV7-3

CDR3nt: TGTGCCAGCGGACCGGCCGCCTCTCGATCACCCCTCCACTTT
CDR3aa: CASGPAASRSPLHF
d_gene: .
abundance: few
j_gene: TRBJ1-6
v_gene: TRBV27

CDR3nt: TGTGCCAGCAGCTCGCCGGTTACGTGGGAGACCCAGTACTTC
CDR3aa: CASSSPVTWETQYF
d_gene: .
abundance: .
j_gene: TRBJ2-5
v_gene: TRBV7-2

CDR3nt: TGCGCCAGCAGCTTGGAGGCCGTCAAGGCCGGGGAGCTGTTTTTT
CDR3aa: CASSLEAVKAGELFF
d_gene: .
abundance: many
j_gene: TRBJ2-2
v_gene: TRBV5-1

CDR3nt: TGTGCCAGCAGCGTGCGACTAGCGGGGGCCCAGATGGCCTACAATGAGCAGTTCTTC
CDR3aa: CASSVRLAGAQMAYNEQFF
d_gene: TRBD2
abundance: many
j_gene: TRBJ2-1
v_gene: TRBV5-6

CDR3nt: TGCAGTGCTCCGACTAGTTTCGGCGAGACCCAGTACTTC
CDR3aa: CSAPTSFGETQYF
d_gene: .
abundance: .
j_gene: TRBJ2-5
v_gene: TRBV20-1

CDR3nt: TGTGCCAGCAGTCCTTTCCCCTCTCTAGCGGGGGGCTGGGGGGCCCAAGAGACCCAGTACTTC
CDR3aa: CASSPFPSLAGGWGAQETQYF
d_gene: TRBD2
abundance: few
j_gene: TRBJ2-5
v_gene: TRBV12-3/TRBV12-4

CDR3nt: TGTGCCATCTCTTCCCGGACAGGGGCTGAAGCTTTCTTT
CDR3aa: CAISSRTGAEAFF
d_gene: TRBD1
abundance: many
j_gene: TRBJ1-1
v_gene: TRBV24-1